The 4 T cell receptor beta chains given below trace back to one sample, sequenced in a study of regulatory T cells in long-lasting Graves disease (dated by TCRdb to 2020 to 2022). The time point label on this specimen signifies: newly diagnosed GD, antithyroid drugs for less than 3 months. For both TCR sequencing and RNA sequencing, RNA was extracted from PBMCs using TRIzol. Libraries came from multiplex PCR. Instrument used: Illumina HiSeq 4000. CDR3 regions were amplified by Arm-PCR with iRepertoire HTBI primers to construct TCR beta libraries. TCRdb applied fastp at Q25 and MiXCR to the public reads, then kept only in-frame beta chains. Under each unique CDR3 protein, matching rows form one entry showing the most common genes and DNA. In this sample the table shows around 500,000 distinct CDR3 sequences, 9.5% to 15% of which occur a single time. Jointly, the top ten make up almost 9% of the sample.

The same data also contributed to another study, on T cells in Graves' hyperthyroidism and ophthalmopathy.

The source was peripheral blood mononuclear cells (PBMCs), collected at new diagnosis, from a patient treated with antithyroid drugs. Source of these receptors: a woman in her 30s with Graves disease. Donor details come from another sample of the same person, matched by shared clones.

There are many counts of this clonotype. The chain joins TRBV24-1 to TRBJ2-1, with D possibly matching TRBD2 (5 bases). The V end lost 10 bases, the J end lost 5 bases, and 14 bases lay between the germline ends. The CDR3 totals 13 residues. Germline-derived CDR1 and CDR2 are KGHDR and SFDVKD. The CDR3 loop is CATGGRLNNEQFF. The CDR3 coding sequence is TGTGCCACTGGAGGACGCCTAAACAATGAGCAGTTCTTC.

This clonotype has ten or more counts. This chain joins TRBV7-9 and TRBJ2-1; tentative D call: TRBD2 (7 bases). This CDR3 region has 16 residues. Trimming shortened V by 1 base and J by 2 bases, and 12 bases separated the two germline ends. Germline loops: CDR1 SEHNR, CDR2 FQNEAQ (reference sequence). The CDR3 reads CASSLEGGGPYNEQFF. The CDR3 DNA follows: TGTGCCAGCAGCTTAGAGGGGGGGGGTCCCTACAATGAGCAGTTCTTC.

This clonotype was recorded at least ten times. The V and J genes are TRBV5-1 and TRBJ2-1, with 9 bases fitting TRBD2. The trim removed 1 base at V and 8 bases at J, leaving 10 bases unmatched. Germline loops: CDR1 SGHRS, CDR2 YFSETQ. The CDR3 runs 16 residues. This CDR3 is CASSLRAGGRVDEQFF. CDR3 nucleotides: TGCGCCAGCAGCTTGAGAGCGGGAGGACGGGTGGATGAGCAGTTCTTC.

The V and J genes are TRBV27 and TRBJ2-1; 10 bases fit TRBD2. Germline V CDR1 and CDR2: MNHEY, SMNVEV (reference sequence). The CDR3 length is 17 residues. After removal of 5 bases from V and 0 bases from J, the junction contained 7 bases not matched to a gene. CDR3 residues: CASSPRSGRASYNEQFF. Here the CDR3 DNA reads TGTGCCAGCAGTCCAAGGAGCGGGAGGGCCTCCTACAATGAGCAGTTCTTC.